The text below deals with one TCR beta chain. The method was immunoSEQ multiplex PCR; TCRdb's version includes in-frame clones alone and lacks a portion of them. Among about 140,000 clones listed, more than 90% were seen once. Trimming took off 4 bases at V and 0 bases at J, with 13 bases between the two ends. There are 15 residues in the CDR3. The germline CDR1 and CDR2 sequences are SGHRS and YFSETQ. These data come from a study of control samples from healthy donors and cancer patients. This TCR derives from a man aged 25 to 40 in good health. This sequence joins TRBV5-1 and TRBJ1-1, with D tentatively TRBD1 (6 bases). Input material: blood. The CDR3 sequence is CASSITQGMNTEAFF. CDR3 nucleotides: TGCGCCAGCAGCATCACACAGGGCATGAACACTGAAGCTTTCTTT.